These T cell receptor beta chains were read from a single sample in a study of blood T cell repertoires in COVID-19. TCRdb keeps only in-frame clones here, not all; method: immunoSEQ multiplex PCR. The table has under 55,000 clones, 90% seen once. The sequenced sample was peripheral blood. Receptor source: a human donor in a cohort sampled during active COVID-19. The CDR3 runs from the conserved cysteine through the conserved F or W. The D gene is left open where the match is weak. The size entry is marked missing in some rows and otherwise reads once, few, many or a size class.

size	J	V	D	DNA	CDR3
NA	TRBJ1-2	TRBV11-2	NA	TGTGCCAGCAGCTTAGATTTTACAAATGGCTACACCTTC	CASSLDFTNGYTF
NA	TRBJ2-3	TRBV7-3	NA	TGTGCCAGCAGCTTAACGCCGGGGAATACGCAGTATTTT	CASSLTPGNTQYF
NA	TRBJ2-1	TRBV7-9	TRBD2	TGTGCCAGGGGACTAGCGGGATACAATGAGCAGTTCTTC	CARGLAGYNEQFF
NA	TRBJ1-3	TRBV28	TRBD1	TGTGCCAGTGGGACAGGCCACTCTGGAAACACCATATATTTT	CASGTGHSGNTIYF
few	TRBJ1-6	TRBV7-6	NA	TGTGCCAGCAGCTTAGATCTGAATTCACCCCTCCACTTT	CASSLDLNSPLHF
once	TRBJ1-1	TRBV6-5	NA	TGTGCCAGCGGATGGACAGCAGCTTTCTTT	CASGWTAAFF
NA	TRBJ2-1	TRBV7-6	TRBD2	TGTGCCAGCAGCCCTTTAAGGTCCAGCGGGACCAATGAGCAGTTCTTC	CASSPLRSSGTNEQFF
few	TRBJ1-1	TRBV7-2	TRBD1	TGTGCCAGCAGCCCGAGACAGGGGGTGGGGAACACTGAAGCTTTCTTT	CASSPRQGVGNTEAFF
NA	TRBJ2-7	TRBV7-9	NA	TGTGCCAGCAGCTCGCAGCGGGCCTCCGGCTACGAGCAGTACTTC	CASSSQRASGYEQYF
NA	TRBJ2-1	TRBV2	TRBD2	TGTGCCAGCAGTGAGGCTAGCGGGAGGGCCATTGAGCAGTTCTTC	CASSEASGRAIEQFF
NA	TRBJ2-7	TRBV7-8	TRBD2	TGTGCCAGCAGCTCCGGACGACTAGCGGGAACCTACGAGCAGTACTTC	CASSSGRLAGTYEQYF
NA	TRBJ2-1	TRBV7-2	NA	TGTGCCAGCAGCGCGGAAACCTACAATGAGCAGTTCTTC	CASSAETYNEQFF
NA	TRBJ1-5	TRBV2	NA	TGTGCCAGCAAAACCGGGACTCTGGGTATTGAGCCCCAGCATTTT	CASKTGTLGIEPQHF
NA	TRBJ1-5	TRBV24-1	NA	TGTGCCACCAGTGATTTGCAAGGGGATCAGCCCCAGCATTTT	CATSDLQGDQPQHF
NA	TRBJ1-1	TRBV9	TRBD1	TGTGCCAGCAGCGACCGGGACAGGGGGCGTACTTTCTTT	CASSDRDRGRTFF
NA	TRBJ1-2	TRBV30	NA	TGTGCCTGGAGTGTTGGGGCTCCCTATGGCTACACCTTC	CAWSVGAPYGYTF
NA	TRBJ1-2	TRBV27	NA	TGTGCCAGCAGCCTCCAGGGGAAGGGCTATGGCTACACCTTC	CASSLQGKGYGYTF